This entry lists 26 T cell receptor beta chains sequenced from one sample in a study of blood T cell repertoires in COVID-19. Method: immunoSEQ multiplex PCR; TCRdb's copy keeps in-frame clones and lacks some. The sample includes approximately 130,000 clones, about 80% of them seen just once. Material: peripheral blood. These receptors all stem from a human donor in a cohort sampled during active COVID-19.

The V call is TRBV18, the J call TRBJ1-5; TRBD1 might be the D (5 bases). This CDR3 is built from 13 residues. The germline V gene encodes CDR1 KGHSH and CDR2 LQKENI. The ends were cut back, 6 bases at V and 4 bases at J, with 10 bases in the middle. CDR3 loop: CASSIQVNQPQHF. In DNA form, the CDR3 reads TGTGCCAGCTCGATACAGGTGAATCAGCCCCAGCATTTT.

This chain uses TRBV7-8 with TRBJ1-4; 7 bases agree with TRBD1. V lost 6 bases to trimming and J lost 0 bases; unmatched junction nucleotides: 10. Germline V lookup: CDR1 SGHVS, CDR2 FQNEAQ. This CDR3 has 17 amino acids. The CDR3 nucleotides read TGTGCCAGCAGTTCTAAGTACAGGGGTGCAACTAATGAAAAACTGTTTTTT. The encoded protein is CASSSKYRGATNEKLFF.

The chain is built from TRBV7-8 and TRBJ1-5; D is unresolved. Trimming left V 5 bases short and J 0 bases short, with 17 bases between. This CDR3 is built from 17 residues. In germline, CDR1 is SGHVS, CDR2 FQNEAQ. This CDR3 is CASSLVGRGGSNQPQHF. CDR3 DNA: TGTGCCAGCAGCCTCGTCGGGCGGGGAGGTAGCAATCAGCCCCAGCATTTT.

This chain joins TRBV24-1 and TRBJ2-1, with 7 bases matching TRBD1. Germline V lookup: CDR1 KGHDR, CDR2 SFDVKD. CDR3 length: 16 amino acids. The trim removed 4 bases at V and 0 bases at J, leaving 5 bases unmatched. The CDR3 here is CATSEATGSSYNEQFF. In nucleotides, the CDR3 is TGTGCCACCAGTGAGGCGACAGGGAGCTCCTACAATGAGCAGTTCTTC.

The V call is TRBV21-1, the J call TRBJ2-7; no DNA check was done on the table's D call, TRBD2. TRBV21-1 corresponds to a pseudogene. The CDR3 length is 12 residues. The CDR3 sequence is CASSTEGYEQYF. In nucleotides, the CDR3 is TGTGCCAGCAGCACAGAGGGTTACGAGCAGTACTTC.

The chain has TRBV20-1 and TRBJ2-3; D is perhaps TRBD2 (5 bases). This CDR3 is 13 amino acids long. Looked up from germline, CDR1 is DFQATT and CDR2 is SNEGSKA (reference sequence). The germline V and J ends were trimmed by 3 bases and 2 bases, with 9 bases remaining between them. Written as DNA, the CDR3 is TGCAGTGCTAGTGAGGACTCCACAGATACGCAGTATTTT. It translates to CSASEDSTDTQYF.

This clone was counted once. The chain uses TRBV20-1 and TRBJ1-2, with D perhaps TRBD1 (5 bases). The germline V gene encodes CDR1 DFQATT and CDR2 SNEGSKA (reference sequence). Trimming left V 3 bases short and J 8 bases short, with 13 bases between. This CDR3 is 12 amino acids long. The CDR3 region is CSASTQGGGYTF. As DNA, the CDR3 is TGCAGTGCTAGTACGCAGGGCGGCGGCTACACCTTC.

The chain employs TRBV29-1 and TRBJ2-3; 10 bases are shared with TRBD2. The V gene end was trimmed by 2 bases and the J gene end by 2 bases; junction bases not matched to a gene: 7. This CDR3 is 16 amino acids long. Germline assignment: CDR1 SQVTM and CDR2 ANQGSEA. CDR3 sequence: CSVESPSGSSTDTQYF. The CDR3, as DNA: TGCAGCGTTGAATCCCCTAGCGGGAGTTCCACAGATACGCAGTATTTT.

The V gene is TRBV7-2, the J gene TRBJ1-1, with 9 nucleotides matching TRBD1. V trimming: 5 bases; J trimming: 5 bases; junction bases outside the gene matches: 6. There are 14 residues in the CDR3. CDR1 is SGHTA and CDR2 is FQGNSA in the germline V gene. DNA for the CDR3: TGTGCCAGCAGCCGGGGACAGGGAGAAACTGAAGCTTTCTTT. Protein: CASSRGQGETEAFF. Drawing the rest from reference TRBV7-2 and TRBJ1-1, the complete variable domain is GAGVSQSPSNKVTEKGKDVELRCDPISGHTALYWYRQSLGQGLEFLIYFQGNSAPDKSGLPSDRFSAERTGGSVSTLTIQRTQQEDSAVYLCASSRGQGETEAFFGQGTRLTVV.

The rearrangement uses TRBV7-2 and TRBJ2-5; D unclear. This CDR3 spans 12 amino acids. V was clipped by 2 bases and J by 3 bases, with 4 bases between them. Looked up from germline, CDR1 is SGHTA and CDR2 is FQGNSA. The CDR3 protein is CASSLLKETQYF. DNA of the CDR3: TGTGCCAGCAGCTTACTAAAAGAGACCCAGTACTTC.

This clone was observed once. This rearrangement joins TRBV5-1 to TRBJ2-1, with 12 bases that match TRBD2. J gave up 4 bases and V 3 bases, and 5 bases lay outside the gene matches. Germline lookup yields CDR1 SGHRS and CDR2 YFSETQ. CDR3 length: 16 amino acids. In DNA form, the CDR3 reads TGCGCCAGCAGCTCCTGGACTAGCGGGATATACAATGAGCAGTTCTTC. This translates into CASSSWTSGIYNEQFF.

This chain uses TRBV7-2 with TRBJ2-3, with 7 nucleotides matching TRBD1. This CDR3 comprises 16 residues. The V and J ends lost 7 bases and 2 bases, in that order; junction bases with no gene match: 12. In germline, CDR1 is SGHTA, CDR2 FQGNSA. CDR3 DNA sequence: TGTGCCAGCACCCTTTGGGGACAGCTTTTCACAGATACGCAGTATTTT. Translated, it gives CASTLWGQLFTDTQYF.

This chain uses TRBV14 with TRBJ1-5; TRBD1 matches at 7 bases. The CDR3 totals 13 residues. Per the germline V gene, CDR1 is SGHDN and CDR2 is FVKESK. Unmatched junction bases numbered 4, after V lost 1 base and J lost 10 bases. CDR3 region: CASSQGDSRPQHF. CDR3 DNA: TGTGCCAGCAGCCAAGGGGACAGCCGACCCCAGCATTTT.

This chain connects TRBV6-5 to TRBJ2-3; D is perhaps TRBD2 (5 bases). CDR3 length equals 15 residues. V lost 4 bases and J lost 3, with 14 bases in between. The germline V gene has CDR1 MNHEY and CDR2 SVGAGI. The CDR3 loop is CASSSTVEGTDTQYF. The CDR3 nucleotides are TGTGCCAGCAGTTCCACCGTTGAGGGAACAGATACGCAGTATTTT.

The J gene is TRBJ2-3, the V gene TRBV10-3, with D perhaps TRBD1 (5 bases). V shed 3 bases and J shed 5 bases, with 15 bases lying between them. The CDR3 is made up of 15 amino acids. Germline V gene lookup returns CDR1 ENHRY and CDR2 SYGVKD. As DNA, the CDR3 is TGTGCCATCAGTGATAGCAGGGTACAAAGAGATACGCAGTATTTT. Its translation is CAISDSRVQRDTQYF.

V is TRBV20-1 and J is TRBJ1-4, with a possible D match to TRBD1 (6 bases). Trimming took off 3 bases at V and 2 bases at J, with 16 bases between the two ends. CDR1 DFQATT and CDR2 SNEGSKA come from the germline V gene (reference sequence). CDR3 length equals 16 residues. The CDR3 is CSASSQGSPTNEKLFF. The CDR3, as DNA: TGCAGTGCTAGTTCCCAGGGGAGCCCCACTAATGAAAAACTGTTTTTT.

The J gene is TRBJ2-5, the V gene TRBV24-1, with D perhaps matching TRBD2 (6 bases). CDR1 and CDR2 from the germline V gene are KGHDR and SFDVKD. V was trimmed by 3 bases and J by 4 bases, leaving 14 bases between them. The CDR3 spans 15 residues. The CDR3 region is CATSDHRRGGETQYF. Written as DNA, the CDR3 is TGTGCCACCAGTGATCACCGCCGGGGAGGAGAGACCCAGTACTTC.

V usage is TRBV28 and J usage is TRBJ1-1, with 8 nucleotides matching TRBD1. The CDR3 is 12 residues long. Germline V gene data show CDR1 as MDHEN and CDR2 as SYDVKM. J lost 8 bases, V lost 5 bases, and 4 bases had no gene match. As DNA, the CDR3 is TGTGCCAGCAGTCGCCGGGACAGGGAAGCTTTCTTT. Protein sequence: CASSRRDREAFF.

The chain uses TRBV20-1 and TRBJ2-1; 9 bases are shared with TRBD2. The CDR3 contains 18 residues. Germline V gene lookup returns CDR1 DFQATT and CDR2 SNEGSKA (reference sequence). V lost 3 bases and J lost 8; bases outside the gene matches: 20. In DNA, the CDR3 is TGCAGTGCTAGTAGCGGGAGCGTATCCCCCCCCCTGTCGGATGAGCAGTTCTTC. It codes for CSASSGSVSPPLSDEQFF.

This clone is medium-sized. The V and J genes are TRBV5-5 and TRBJ2-7, with D perhaps TRBD1 (6 bases). The CDR3 sequence is 16 residues long. CDR1 is SGHKS and CDR2 is YYEKEE in the germline V gene (reference sequence). Trimming left V 2 bases short and J 1 base short, with 16 bases between. CDR3 in amino acids: CASSFGGTGSSYEQYF. The CDR3 region has the DNA TGTGCCAGCAGCTTCGGCGGAACAGGGAGTTCCTACGAGCAGTACTTC.

The rearrangement joins TRBV6-5 to TRBJ1-1; 8 nucleotides align to TRBD1. V lost 4 bases, J lost 0 bases, and 1 base stayed unmatched. The V gene's germline CDR1 is MNHEY and CDR2 SVGAGI. The CDR3 contains 14 residues. This chain's CDR3 is CASSWTGLNTEAFF. The CDR3 DNA reads TGTGCCAGCAGTTGGACAGGGCTGAACACTGAAGCTTTCTTT.

The chain uses TRBV7-9 and TRBJ1-1; no definite D call. The V and J ends lost 2 bases and 1 base respectively, with 5 bases between them. Germline CDR1 and CDR2: SEHNR and FQNEAQ (reference sequence). The CDR3 extends over 13 amino acids. This chain's CDR3 is CASSLPGNTEAFF. CDR3 coding DNA: TGTGCCAGCAGCTTACCCGGGAACACTGAAGCTTTCTTT. The full variable domain, rest sourced from reference TRBV7-9 and TRBJ1-1, is DTGVSQNPRHKITKRGQNVTFRCDPISEHNRLYWYRQTLGQGPEFLTYFQNEAQLEKSRLLSDRFSAERPKGSFSTLEIQRTEQGDSAMYLCASSLPGNTEAFFGQGTRLTVV.

The rearrangement joins TRBV19 to TRBJ1-2, with 7 bases identical to TRBD1. V lost 4 bases and J lost 1; bases outside the gene matches: 9. The CDR3 consists of 16 residues. The germline CDR1 and CDR2 sequences are LNHDA and SQIVND (reference sequence). The CDR3 sequence is CASSRSNRGVNYGYTF. The CDR3 region has the DNA TGTGCCAGTAGTAGGTCAAACAGGGGTGTTAACTATGGCTACACCTTC.

This chain connects TRBV7-6 to TRBJ1-4, with D hard to call. V was shortened by 6 bases and J by 10 bases, with 15 bases between the two germline ends. CDR3 length: 13 amino acids. The germline V gene has CDR1 SGHVS and CDR2 FNYEAQ. CDR3 residues: CASRRETAGKLFF. The DNA for the CDR3 is TGTGCCAGCAGGAGGGAGACGGCGGGAAAACTGTTTTTT.

V is TRBV5-1 and J is TRBJ2-3, with 12 bases fitting TRBD1. Germline V CDR1 and CDR2: SGHRS, YFSETQ. The V gene end was trimmed by 7 bases and the J gene end by 6 bases; junction bases not matched to a gene: 6. The CDR3 extends over 14 amino acids. The chain's CDR3 is CASGRDRGPDTQYF. The DNA of the CDR3 is TGCGCCAGCGGAAGGGACAGGGGGCCTGATACGCAGTATTTT.

This clone occurred once. The chain recombines TRBV10-3 with TRBJ2-1; a weak D match, TRBD2 (6 bases). This CDR3 has 15 amino acids. CDR1 and CDR2 (germline): ENHRY, SYGVKD. V lost 4 bases, J lost 6 bases, and 16 bases lay in between. CDR3 loop: CAISAPDRLVNEQFF. CDR3 bases: TGTGCCATCAGTGCCCCCGATAGACTAGTCAATGAGCAGTTCTTC.